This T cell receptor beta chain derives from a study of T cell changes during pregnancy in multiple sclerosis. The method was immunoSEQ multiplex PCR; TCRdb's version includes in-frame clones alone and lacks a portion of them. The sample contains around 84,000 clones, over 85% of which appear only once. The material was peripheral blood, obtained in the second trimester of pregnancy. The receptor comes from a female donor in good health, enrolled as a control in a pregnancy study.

This chain's CDR3 is CASTYIAGGPYNEQFF. CDR3 DNA: TGTGCCAGCACATACATAGCGGGAGGGCCTTACAATGAGCAGTTCTTC. This chain links TRBV28 with TRBJ2-1, with TRBD2 identical over 11 bases. Germline values: CDR1 MDHEN, CDR2 SYDVKM. CDR3 length equals 16 residues. V shed 7 bases, J shed 4 bases, and the junction held 9 bases outside the gene matches.